This is a list of T cell receptor beta chains from one sample in a study of blood T cell repertoires in COVID-19. The assay was immunoSEQ multiplex PCR, and TCRdb's table has in-frame clones only and misses some. The sample lists around 290,000 clones, 80% to 95% occurring once. Sequencing input: PBMCs or T cells enriched from blood (not recorded which). Receptors originate from a woman aged 25 to 45 who had recovered from COVID-19. CDR3s include the opening cysteine and the closing phenylalanine or tryptophan. The D gene is left open where the match is weak. Where a row states a size, it is once, few, many or the class of an expanded clone; other rows omit it.

v_call	clone_size	d_call	j_call	cdr3_nt	cdr3_aa
TRBV11-2	NA	TRBD2	TRBJ2-5	TGTGCCAGCAGCGTGAATCTAGCGGTCCAAGAGACCCAGTACTTC	CASSVNLAVQETQYF
TRBV10-2	NA	NA	TRBJ2-5	TGCGCCAGCAACTCGGGTACCGTAGAAGAGACCCAGTACTTC	CASNSGTVEETQYF
TRBV6-2/TRBV6-3	NA	NA	TRBJ1-3	TGTGCCAGCAGCGGCGGGATCAACCGGGGAAACACCATATATTTT	CASSGGINRGNTIYF
TRBV21-1	NA	NA	TRBJ2-1	TGTGCCAGCAGCAAACGTAGAACAGGGGCTAGGTGGGGTGAGCAGTTCTTC	CASSKRRTGARWGEQFF
TRBV5-1	NA	TRBD2	TRBJ2-1	TGCGCCAGCTCAAAACCCGGGACTAGCGGGGGGGAGCAGTTCTTC	CASSKPGTSGGEQFF
TRBV6-5	NA	TRBD1	TRBJ1-4	TGTGCCAGCAGACGGGACAGTCTGGGTGAAAAACTGTTTTTT	CASRRDSLGEKLFF
TRBV19	few	NA	TRBJ2-3	TGTGCCAGTAGTATAGGCGTCCTGCGTCTCACAGATACGCAGTATTTT	CASSIGVLRLTDTQYF
TRBV5-1	few	TRBD2	TRBJ2-5	TGCGCCAGCAGCTGGCTAGCGGGAGGGGAAGAGACCCAGTACTTC	CASSWLAGGEETQYF
TRBV21-1	NA	NA	TRBJ2-2	TGTGCCAGCAGCAAGGCACCTACTAACAGGGGGCCCAACACCGGGGAGCTGTTTTTT	CASSKAPTNRGPNTGELFF
TRBV7-9	NA	TRBD1	TRBJ2-7	TGTGCCAGCAGCTTAGCCCCGGGACAGACGAGCTCCTACGAGCAGTACTTC	CASSLAPGQTSSYEQYF
TRBV7-3	NA	TRBD2	TRBJ2-2	TGTGCCAGCAGCCCCTCCCGAGCGGGAGTGAACACCGGGGAGCTGTTTTTT	CASSPSRAGVNTGELFF